This TCR beta chain emerged from a study of shared clonotypes between healthy human individuals. For this clone: Other DNA sequences from this sample encode an identical CDR3 as well.

Trimming left V 1 base short and J 0 bases short, with 3 bases between. This CDR3 has 14 amino acids. Germline CDR1 and CDR2: KGHSH and LQKENI. Some clones are missing from TCRdb's copy, which holds only in-frame ones; the method was immunoSEQ multiplex PCR. This table has under 2.5 million clones, 92% appearing once. The sequence came from a young man in good health. Some clones in this sample may be carry-over from other donors' samples. The sample consisted of naive CD4+ T cells from PBMCs. Subset given: CD45RA+ positively selected. This chain connects TRBV18 to TRBJ2-2, with unresolved D. CDR3 amino acids: CASSPRANTGELFF. In DNA, the CDR3 is TGTGCCAGCTCACCACGGGCGAACACCGGGGAGCTGTTTTTT.